The sequence of this T cell receptor (beta chain) was determined in a study of blood T cell repertoires in COVID-19 (dated by TCRdb to 2020 to 2022). Some background on the complete study: The collaborator samples originated in the United States, Italy and Spain and spanned the acute and convalescent phases of COVID-19. The material from the prospective study consisted of cDNA or gDNA derived from T cells, B-cell-depleted T cells, or PBMCs. Subjects who had been exposed to COVID-19, were actively infected with it, or had recovered from it provided the deeply sampled blood TCRbeta repertoires that made up the dataset. The repertoires were released in a freely available public database intended as a resource for research on the immune response to SARS-CoV-2. Samples came from the ongoing ImmuneRACE study (first 160 participants) plus 1,254 subjects from 6 global collaborators. The sample metadata nearly always contained a de-identified subject ID, COVID-19 status, age in years and sex. Where available, HLA class I and class II types were taken from metadata supplied by the sample provider and were not determined by assay-based typing. Findings and caveats that apply to the study as a whole: The quantity of clinical and demographic metadata differed by source and by participant and was supplied without curation.

Taken from the germline V gene, the CDR1 and CDR2 loops are MNHEY and SVGAGI. The junction shows trimming of 0 bases on V and 5 bases on J, plus 13 bases between the germline ends. The CDR3 measures 15 amino acids from cysteine to phenylalanine. Of the read, only the CDR3 DNA is kept; its 45 bases are in frame from base 1. As concerns this clone: No antigen is known for it. Base qualities are not at hand, and no much larger clone is one base apart.

Participants in the prospective study were enrolled through a virtual design, were aged about 18 to 90 years, and lived in roughly 25 United States geographic areas. In the prospective study, participants were assigned to cohorts based on the clinical history participants reported in a screening survey and a study questionnaire. Recovered participants in ImmuneRACE Cohort 3 were defined by two consecutive negative NP/OP PCR tests, clearance by a healthcare professional, or resolution of symptoms. In the prospective study, mobile phlebotomists collected whole blood, serum and a nasopharyngeal or oropharyngeal swab from each participant. Participants in the prospective study had the option to provide additional blood draws and questionnaires over a roughly 2-month period. Blood samples from the prospective study were shipped frozen or at room temperature prior to DNA extraction. TCRbeta CDR3 regions were amplified from genomic DNA using the immunoSEQ Assay, a bias-controlled multiplex PCR. The paper's processing steps were these. The number of nucleated cells in each sample was estimated from the amplification of reference gene primers within the assay. To quantify the absolute abundance of each unique TCRbeta CDR3 rearrangement, sequence reads were collapsed and filtered. For each sample, productive Simpson clonality was calculated by taking the square root of Simpson's diversity index across productive rearrangements. TCRdb obtained this table from immuneACCESS and retained in-frame rearrangements with V and J assigned. These tables miss some clones; where compared with another copy, unresolved V genes account for less than half of the shortfall, and the remainder is unexplained. The DNA was the basis for D and trimming; V, J and clone size are from that table. Recorded for this sample are 250,000 to 400,000 clones; about 89% of them occurred a single time. The top ten constitute less than 6% of the sample.

The source is a woman aged 30 to 39 who had recovered from COVID-19. The sequenced sample consisted of PBMCs or T cells enriched from blood (not recorded which). Recombination connected TRBV6-5 to TRBJ1-2, with a weak D call of TRBD1 (5 bases match). The DNA is as follows: TGTGCCAGCAGTTACTCGGACATCGGGACTTATGGCTACACCTTC. This codes for CASSYSDIGTYGYTF.